This T cell receptor beta chain originates from a study of T cell changes during pregnancy in multiple sclerosis. Only in-frame clones appear in the TCRdb table, and some are missing; sequencing was by immunoSEQ multiplex PCR. The sample lists about 60,000 clones, about 89% occurring once. Germline V lookup: CDR1 MNHEY, CDR2 SMNVEV (reference sequence). V dropped 5 bases and J dropped 0; count of bases not matched to a gene: 4. This CDR3 has 15 residues. The chain has TRBV27 and TRBJ1-1, with 9 positions matching TRBD1. The sequence came from a female donor with multiple sclerosis, enrolled in a pregnancy study. Sequenced here: CD4+ T cells from peripheral blood mononuclear cells, sampled in the first trimester of pregnancy. CDR3 residues: CASSPGTGLNTEAFF. CDR3 in DNA: TGTGCCAGCAGTCCCGGGACAGGGCTGAACACTGAAGCTTTCTTT.